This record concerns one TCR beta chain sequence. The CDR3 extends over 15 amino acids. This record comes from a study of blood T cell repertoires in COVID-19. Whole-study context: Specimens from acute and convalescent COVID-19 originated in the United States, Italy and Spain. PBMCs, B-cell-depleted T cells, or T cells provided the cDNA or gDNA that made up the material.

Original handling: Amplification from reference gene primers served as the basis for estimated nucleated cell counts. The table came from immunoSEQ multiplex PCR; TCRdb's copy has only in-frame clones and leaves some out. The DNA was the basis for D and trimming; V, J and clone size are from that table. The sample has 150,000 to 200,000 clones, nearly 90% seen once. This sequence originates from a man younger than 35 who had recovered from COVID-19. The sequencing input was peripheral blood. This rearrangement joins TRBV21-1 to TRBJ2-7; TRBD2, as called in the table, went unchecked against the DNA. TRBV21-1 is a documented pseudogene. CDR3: CASSKGGTRGYEQYF. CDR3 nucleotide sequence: TGTGCCAGCAGCAAAGGTGGGACTAGGGGGTACGAGCAGTACTTC.